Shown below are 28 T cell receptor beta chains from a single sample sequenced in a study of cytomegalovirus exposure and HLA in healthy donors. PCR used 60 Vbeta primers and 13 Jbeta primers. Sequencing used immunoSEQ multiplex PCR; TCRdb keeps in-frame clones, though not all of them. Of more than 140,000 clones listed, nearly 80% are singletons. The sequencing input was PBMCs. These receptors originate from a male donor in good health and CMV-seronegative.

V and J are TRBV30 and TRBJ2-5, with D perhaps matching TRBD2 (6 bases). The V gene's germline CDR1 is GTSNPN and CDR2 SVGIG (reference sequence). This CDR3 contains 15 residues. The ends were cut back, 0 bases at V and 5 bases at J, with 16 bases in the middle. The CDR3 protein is CAWSVIASVVETQYF. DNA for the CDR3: TGTGCCTGGAGTGTAATTGCTAGCGTGGTGGAGACCCAGTACTTC.

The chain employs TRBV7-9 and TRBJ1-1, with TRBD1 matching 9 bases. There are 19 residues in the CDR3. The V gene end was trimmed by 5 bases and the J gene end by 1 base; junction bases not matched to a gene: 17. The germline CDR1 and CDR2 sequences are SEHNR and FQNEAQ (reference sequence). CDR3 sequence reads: CASSLVTGTGRFQNTEAFF. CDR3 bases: TGTGCCAGCAGCCTAGTAACCGGGACAGGGCGCTTCCAGAACACTGAAGCTTTCTTT.

The CDR3 sequence: CASSPSSDSAEKLFF. For the CDR3, the DNA is TGTGCCAGCTCCCCCAGCTCCGACAGTGCTGAAAAACTGTTTTTT. The rearrangement links TRBV18 to TRBJ1-4; D possibly corresponds to TRBD1 (5 bases). Germline CDR1 KGHSH, CDR2 LQKENI. This CDR3 has 15 residues. The V and J ends lost 6 bases and 7 bases respectively, with 18 bases between them.

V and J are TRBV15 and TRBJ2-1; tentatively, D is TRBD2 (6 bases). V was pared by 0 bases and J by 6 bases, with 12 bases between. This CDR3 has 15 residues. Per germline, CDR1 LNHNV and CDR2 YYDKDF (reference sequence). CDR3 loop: CATSRDKGGSNEQFF. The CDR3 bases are TGTGCCACCAGCAGAGATAAAGGAGGGTCCAATGAGCAGTTCTTC.

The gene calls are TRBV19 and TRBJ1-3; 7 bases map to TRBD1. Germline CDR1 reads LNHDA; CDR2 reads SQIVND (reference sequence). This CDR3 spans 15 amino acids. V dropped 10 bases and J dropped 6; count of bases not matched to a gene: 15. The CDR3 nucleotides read TGTGCCACCGTCGTCCGGGGTAGGGGGCCAAACACCATATATTTT. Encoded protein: CATVVRGRGPNTIYF.

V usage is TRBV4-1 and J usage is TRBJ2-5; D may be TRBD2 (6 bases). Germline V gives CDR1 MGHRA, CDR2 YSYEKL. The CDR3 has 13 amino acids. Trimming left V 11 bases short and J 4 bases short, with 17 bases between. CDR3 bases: TGCGCCGGTTCATCGGGGGTTGGAGAGACCCAGTACTTC. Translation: CAGSSGVGETQYF.

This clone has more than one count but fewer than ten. CDR3 amino acids: CATAGTGATQYF. The CDR3 bases are TGTGCCACGGCCGGGACAGGGGCAACGCAGTATTTT. This chain links TRBV27 with TRBJ2-3; 10 nucleotides match TRBD1. The CDR3 contains 12 residues. After removal of 10 bases from V and 9 bases from J, the junction contained 7 bases not matched to a gene. CDR1 and CDR2 (germline): MNHEY, SMNVEV (reference sequence).

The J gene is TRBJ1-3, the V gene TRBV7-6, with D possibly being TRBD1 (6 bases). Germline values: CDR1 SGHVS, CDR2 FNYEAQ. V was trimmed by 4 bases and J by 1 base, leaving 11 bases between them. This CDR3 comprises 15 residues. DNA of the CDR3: TGTGCCAGCAGCTCAGGACAGACTTCTGGAAACACCATATATTTT. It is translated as CASSSGQTSGNTIYF.

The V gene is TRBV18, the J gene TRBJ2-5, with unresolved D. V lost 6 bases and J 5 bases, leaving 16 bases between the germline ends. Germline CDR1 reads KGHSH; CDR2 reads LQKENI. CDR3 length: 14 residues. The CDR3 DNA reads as TGTGCCAGCTCCCCGGGTGGCACCGGTGAGACCCAGTACTTC. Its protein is CASSPGGTGETQYF.

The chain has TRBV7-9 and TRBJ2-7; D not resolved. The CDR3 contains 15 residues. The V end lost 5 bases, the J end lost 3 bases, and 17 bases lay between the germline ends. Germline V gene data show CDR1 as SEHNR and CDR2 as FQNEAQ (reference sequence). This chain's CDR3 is CASSPPVGRYYEQYF. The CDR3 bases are TGTGCCAGCAGCCCCCCGGTGGGCCGCTACTACGAGCAGTACTTC.

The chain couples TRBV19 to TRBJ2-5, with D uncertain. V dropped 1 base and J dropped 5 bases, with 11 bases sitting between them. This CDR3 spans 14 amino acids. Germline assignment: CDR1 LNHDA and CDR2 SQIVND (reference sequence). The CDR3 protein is CASSIAAAGETQYF. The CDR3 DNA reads TGTGCCAGTAGTATAGCGGCCGCCGGGGAGACCCAGTACTTC. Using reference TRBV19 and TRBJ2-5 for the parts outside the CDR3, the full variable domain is DGGITQSPKYLFRKEGQNVTLSCEQNLNHDAMYWYRQDPGQGLRLIYYSQIVNDFQKGDIAEGYSVSREKKESFPLTVTSAQKNPTAFYLCASSIAAAGETQYFGPGTRLLVL.

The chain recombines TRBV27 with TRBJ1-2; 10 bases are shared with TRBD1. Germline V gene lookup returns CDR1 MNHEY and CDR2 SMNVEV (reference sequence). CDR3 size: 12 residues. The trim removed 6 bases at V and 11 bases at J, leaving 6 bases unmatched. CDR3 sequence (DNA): TGTGCCAGCAGAGAACGGACAGGGGGTTACACCTTC. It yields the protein CASRERTGGYTF.

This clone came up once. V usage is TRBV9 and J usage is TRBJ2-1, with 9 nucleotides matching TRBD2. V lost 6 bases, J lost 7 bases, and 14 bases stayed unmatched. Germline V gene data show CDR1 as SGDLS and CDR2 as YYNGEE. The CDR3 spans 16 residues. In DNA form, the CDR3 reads TGTGCCAGCACCCGTAGGGGCGGGAGGGTTCGGAATGAGCAGTTCTTC. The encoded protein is CASTRRGGRVRNEQFF.

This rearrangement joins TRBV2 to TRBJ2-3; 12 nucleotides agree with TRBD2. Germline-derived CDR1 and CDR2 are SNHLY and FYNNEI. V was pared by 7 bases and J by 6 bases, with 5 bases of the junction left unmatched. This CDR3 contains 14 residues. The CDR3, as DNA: TGTGCCAGCAAACCGGGACTAGCGGGTGATACGCAGTATTTT. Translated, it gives CASKPGLAGDTQYF.

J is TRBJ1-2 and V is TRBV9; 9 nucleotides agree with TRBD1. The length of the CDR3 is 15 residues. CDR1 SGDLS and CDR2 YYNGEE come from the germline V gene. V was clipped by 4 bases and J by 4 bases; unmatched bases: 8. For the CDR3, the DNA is TGTGCCAGCAGCCCCCTGACAGGGGGTCCCTATGGCTACACCTTC. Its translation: CASSPLTGGPYGYTF.

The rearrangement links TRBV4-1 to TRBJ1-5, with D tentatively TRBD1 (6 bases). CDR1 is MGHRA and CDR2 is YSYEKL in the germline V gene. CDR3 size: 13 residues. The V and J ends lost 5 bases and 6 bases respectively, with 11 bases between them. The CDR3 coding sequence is TGCGCCAGCAGCAGGGGGGGCGGTCAGCCCCAGCATTTT. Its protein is CASSRGGGQPQHF.

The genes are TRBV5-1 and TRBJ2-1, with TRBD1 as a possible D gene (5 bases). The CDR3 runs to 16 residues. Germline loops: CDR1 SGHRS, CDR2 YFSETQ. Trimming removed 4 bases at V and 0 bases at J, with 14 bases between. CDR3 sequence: CASSILQVSSYNEQFF. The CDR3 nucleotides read TGCGCCAGCAGCATCCTACAGGTGAGCTCCTACAATGAGCAGTTCTTC.

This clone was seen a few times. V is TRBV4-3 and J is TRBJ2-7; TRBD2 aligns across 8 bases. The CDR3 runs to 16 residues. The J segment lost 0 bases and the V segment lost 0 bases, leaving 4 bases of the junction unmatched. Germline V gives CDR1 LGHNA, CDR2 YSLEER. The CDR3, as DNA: TGCGCCAGCAGCCAAGATGGGCGGGGGGTCTCCTACGAGCAGTACTTC. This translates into CASSQDGRGVSYEQYF.

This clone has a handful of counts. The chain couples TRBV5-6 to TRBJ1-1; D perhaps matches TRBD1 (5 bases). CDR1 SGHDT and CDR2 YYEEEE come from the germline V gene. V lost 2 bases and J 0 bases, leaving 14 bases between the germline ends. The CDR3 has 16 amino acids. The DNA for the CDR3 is TGTGCCAGCAGCTTTCTTGACAGACCTATGAACACTGAAGCTTTCTTT. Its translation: CASSFLDRPMNTEAFF.

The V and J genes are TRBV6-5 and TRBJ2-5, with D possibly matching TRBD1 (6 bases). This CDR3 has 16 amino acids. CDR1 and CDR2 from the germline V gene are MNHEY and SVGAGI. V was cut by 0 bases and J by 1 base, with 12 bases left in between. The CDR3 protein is CASSYSTGSFQETQYF. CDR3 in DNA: TGTGCCAGCAGTTACTCCACAGGGAGTTTCCAAGAGACCCAGTACTTC.

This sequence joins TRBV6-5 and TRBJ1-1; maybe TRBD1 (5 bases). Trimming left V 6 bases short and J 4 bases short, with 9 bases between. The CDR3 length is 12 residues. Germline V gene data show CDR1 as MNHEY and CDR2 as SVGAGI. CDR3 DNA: TGTGCCAGCAGGAAAAGGGGCACTGAAGCTTTCTTT. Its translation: CASRKRGTEAFF.

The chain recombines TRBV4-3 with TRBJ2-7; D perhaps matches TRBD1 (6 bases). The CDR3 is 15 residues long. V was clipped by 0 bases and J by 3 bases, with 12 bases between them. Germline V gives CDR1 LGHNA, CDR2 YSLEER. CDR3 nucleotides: TGCGCCAGCAGCCAAGATCCCAGGGGTGGCTACGAGCAGTACTTC. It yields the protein CASSQDPRGGYEQYF.

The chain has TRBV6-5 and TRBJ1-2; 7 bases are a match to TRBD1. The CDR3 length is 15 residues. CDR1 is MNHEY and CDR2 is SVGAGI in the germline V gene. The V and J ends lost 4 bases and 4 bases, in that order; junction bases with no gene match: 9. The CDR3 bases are TGTGCCAGCAGTTCCATGACAGGGAGCGGCTATGGCTACACCTTC. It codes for CASSSMTGSGYGYTF.

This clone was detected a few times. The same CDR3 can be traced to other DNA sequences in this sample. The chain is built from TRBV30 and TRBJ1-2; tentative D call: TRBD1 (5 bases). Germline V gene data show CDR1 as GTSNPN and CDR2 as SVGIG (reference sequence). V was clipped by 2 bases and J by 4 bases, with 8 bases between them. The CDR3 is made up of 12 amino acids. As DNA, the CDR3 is TGTGCCTGGAGTCCCCAGGGCTATGGCTACACCTTC. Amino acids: CAWSPQGYGYTF.

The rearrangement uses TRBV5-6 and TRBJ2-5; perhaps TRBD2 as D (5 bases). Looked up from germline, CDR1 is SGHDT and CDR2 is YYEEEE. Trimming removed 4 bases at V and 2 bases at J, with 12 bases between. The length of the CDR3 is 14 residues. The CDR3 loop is CASSLNRGQETQYF. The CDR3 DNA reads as TGTGCCAGCAGCCTAAACCGGGGACAAGAGACCCAGTACTTC. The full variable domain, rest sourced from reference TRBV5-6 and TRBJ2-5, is DAGVTQSPTHLIKTRGQQVTLRCSPKSGHDTVSWYQQALGQGPQFIFQYYEEEERQRGNFPDRFSGHQFPNYSSELNVNALLLGDSALYLCASSLNRGQETQYFGPGTRLLVL.

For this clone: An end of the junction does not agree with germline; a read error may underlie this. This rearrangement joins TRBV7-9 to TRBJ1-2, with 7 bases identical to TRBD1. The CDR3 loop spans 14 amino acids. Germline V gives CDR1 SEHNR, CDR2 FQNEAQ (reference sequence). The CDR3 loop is CSSSLEQGIYGYTF. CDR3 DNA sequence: TGTTCCAGCAGCTTAGAACAGGGGATCTATGGCTACACCTTC.

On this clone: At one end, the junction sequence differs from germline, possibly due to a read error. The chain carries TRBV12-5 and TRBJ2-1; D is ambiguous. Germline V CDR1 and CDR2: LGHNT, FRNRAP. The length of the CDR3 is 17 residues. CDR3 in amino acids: CANGLTGFVSSYNEQFF. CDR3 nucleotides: TGTGCTAATGGTTTGACTGGTTTCGTTAGCTCCTACAATGAGCAGTTCTTC.

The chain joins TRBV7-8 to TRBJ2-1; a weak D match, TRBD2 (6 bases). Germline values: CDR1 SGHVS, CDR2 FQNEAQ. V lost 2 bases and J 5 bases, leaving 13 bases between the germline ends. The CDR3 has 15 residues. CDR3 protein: CASSLRSGVDNEQFF. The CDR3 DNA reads TGTGCCAGCAGCTTACGATCGGGGGTCGACAATGAGCAGTTCTTC. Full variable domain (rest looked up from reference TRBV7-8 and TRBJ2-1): GAGVSQSPRYKVAKRGQDVALRCDPISGHVSLFWYQQALGQGPEFLTYFQNEAQLDKSGLPSDRFFAERPEGSVSTLKIQRTQQEDSAVYLCASSLRSGVDNEQFFGPGTRLTVL.